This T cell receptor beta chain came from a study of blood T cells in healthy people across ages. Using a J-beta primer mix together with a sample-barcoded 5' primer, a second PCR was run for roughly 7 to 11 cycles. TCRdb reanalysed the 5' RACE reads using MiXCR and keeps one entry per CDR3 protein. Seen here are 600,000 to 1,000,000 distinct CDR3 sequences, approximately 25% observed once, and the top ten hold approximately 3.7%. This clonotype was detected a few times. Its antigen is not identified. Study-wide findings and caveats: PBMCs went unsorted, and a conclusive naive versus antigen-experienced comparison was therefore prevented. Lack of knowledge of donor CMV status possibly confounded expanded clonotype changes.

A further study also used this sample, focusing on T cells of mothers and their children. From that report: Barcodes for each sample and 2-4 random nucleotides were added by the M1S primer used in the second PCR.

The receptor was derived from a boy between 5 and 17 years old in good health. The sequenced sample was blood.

Here the CDR3 reads CSASLAEGGNSPLHF. Here the CDR3 DNA reads TGCAGTGCTAGCCTAGCAGAGGGTGGAAATTCACCCCTCCACTTT. The J gene is TRBJ1-6, the V gene TRBV20-1, with D unresolved. This CDR3 has 15 amino acids. Per germline, CDR1 DFQATT and CDR2 SNEGSKA (reference sequence). The V and J ends lost 3 bases and 7 bases respectively, with 16 bases between them.